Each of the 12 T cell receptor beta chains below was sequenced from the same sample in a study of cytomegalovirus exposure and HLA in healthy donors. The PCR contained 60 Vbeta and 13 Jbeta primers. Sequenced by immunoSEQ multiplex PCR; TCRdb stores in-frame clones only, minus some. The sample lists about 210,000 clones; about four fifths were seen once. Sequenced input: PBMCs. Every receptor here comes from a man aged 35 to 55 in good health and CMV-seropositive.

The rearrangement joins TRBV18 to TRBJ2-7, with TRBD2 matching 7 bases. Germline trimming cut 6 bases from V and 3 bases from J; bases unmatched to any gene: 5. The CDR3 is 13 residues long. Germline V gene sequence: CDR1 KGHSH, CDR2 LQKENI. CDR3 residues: CASSLGGDYEQYF. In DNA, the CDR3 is TGTGCCAGCTCTTTGGGGGGGGACTACGAGCAGTACTTC. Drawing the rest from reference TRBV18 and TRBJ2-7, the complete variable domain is NAGVMQNPRHLVRRRGQEARLRCSPMKGHSHVYWYRQLPEEGLKFMVYLQKENIIDESGMPKERFSAEFPKEGPSILRIQQVVRGDSAAYFCASSLGGDYEQYFGPGTRLTVT.

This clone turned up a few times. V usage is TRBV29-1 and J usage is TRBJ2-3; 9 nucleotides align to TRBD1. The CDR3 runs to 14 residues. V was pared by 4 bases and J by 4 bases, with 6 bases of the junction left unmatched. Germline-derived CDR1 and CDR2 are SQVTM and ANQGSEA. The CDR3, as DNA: TGCAGCGTTGTAGGCGACAGGGGGGCAGATACGCAGTATTTT. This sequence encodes CSVVGDRGADTQYF.

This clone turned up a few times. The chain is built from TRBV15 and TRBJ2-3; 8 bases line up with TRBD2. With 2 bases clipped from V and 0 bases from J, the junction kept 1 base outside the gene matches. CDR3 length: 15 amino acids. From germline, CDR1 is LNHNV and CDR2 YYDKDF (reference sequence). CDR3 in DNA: TGTGCCACCAGCAGAAGCGGGGGAAGCACAGATACGCAGTATTTT. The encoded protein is CATSRSGGSTDTQYF.

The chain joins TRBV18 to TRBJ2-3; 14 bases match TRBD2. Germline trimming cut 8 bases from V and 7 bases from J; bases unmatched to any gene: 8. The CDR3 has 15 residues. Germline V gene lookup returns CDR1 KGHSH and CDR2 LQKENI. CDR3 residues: CASTGTSGGVYTQYF. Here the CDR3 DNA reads TGTGCCAGCACCGGGACTAGCGGGGGTGTATATACGCAGTATTTT. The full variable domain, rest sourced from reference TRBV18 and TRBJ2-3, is NAGVMQNPRHLVRRRGQEARLRCSPMKGHSHVYWYRQLPEEGLKFMVYLQKENIIDESGMPKERFSAEFPKEGPSILRIQQVVRGDSAAYFCASTGTSGGVYTQYFGPGTRLTVL.

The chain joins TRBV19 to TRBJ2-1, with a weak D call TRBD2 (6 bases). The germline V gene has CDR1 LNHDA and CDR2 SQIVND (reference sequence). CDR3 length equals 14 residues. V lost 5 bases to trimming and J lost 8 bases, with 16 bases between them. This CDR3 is CASSHSGARDEQFF. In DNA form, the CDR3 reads TGTGCCAGTAGTCATAGCGGAGCGCGAGATGAGCAGTTCTTC.

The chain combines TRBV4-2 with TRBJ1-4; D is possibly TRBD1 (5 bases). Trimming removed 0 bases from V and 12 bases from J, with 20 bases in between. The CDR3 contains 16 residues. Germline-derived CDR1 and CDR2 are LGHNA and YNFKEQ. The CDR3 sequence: CASSQDLYGRVDELFF. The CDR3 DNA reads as TGTGCCAGCAGCCAAGATTTGTACGGCAGGGTTGATGAACTGTTTTTT.

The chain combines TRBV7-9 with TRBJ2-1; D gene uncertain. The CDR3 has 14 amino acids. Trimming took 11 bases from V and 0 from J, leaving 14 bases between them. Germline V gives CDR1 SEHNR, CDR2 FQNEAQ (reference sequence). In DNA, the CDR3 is TGTGCCGCTATATCGGAGAGCTCCTACAATGAGCAGTTCTTC. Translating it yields CAAISESSYNEQFF.

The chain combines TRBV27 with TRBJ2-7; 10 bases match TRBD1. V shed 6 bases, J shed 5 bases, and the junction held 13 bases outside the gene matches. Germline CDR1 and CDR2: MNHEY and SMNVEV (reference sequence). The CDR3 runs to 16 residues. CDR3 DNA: TGTGCCAGCAGACCTAGGACAGGGGGTATGGGGCACGAGCAGTACTTC. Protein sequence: CASRPRTGGMGHEQYF.

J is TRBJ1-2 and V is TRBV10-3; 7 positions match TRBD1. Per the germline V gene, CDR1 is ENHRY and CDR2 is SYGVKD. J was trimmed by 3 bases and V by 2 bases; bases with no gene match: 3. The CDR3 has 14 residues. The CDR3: CAISEIGGYYGYTF. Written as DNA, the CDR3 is TGTGCCATCAGTGAGATAGGGGGCTACTATGGCTACACCTTC.

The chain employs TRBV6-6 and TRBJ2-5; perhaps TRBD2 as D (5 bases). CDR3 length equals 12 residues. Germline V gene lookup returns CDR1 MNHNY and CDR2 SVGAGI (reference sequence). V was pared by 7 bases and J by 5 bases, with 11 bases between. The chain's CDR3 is CASTLRGETQYF. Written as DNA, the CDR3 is TGTGCCAGCACTCTTAGAGGGGAGACCCAGTACTTC.

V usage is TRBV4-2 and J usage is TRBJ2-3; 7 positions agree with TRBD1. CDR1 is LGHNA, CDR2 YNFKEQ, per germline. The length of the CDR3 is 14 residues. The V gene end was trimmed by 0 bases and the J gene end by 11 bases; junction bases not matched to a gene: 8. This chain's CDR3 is CASSQDSAGGRQYF. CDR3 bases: TGTGCCAGCAGCCAAGATTCGGCAGGGGGTAGGCAGTATTTT.

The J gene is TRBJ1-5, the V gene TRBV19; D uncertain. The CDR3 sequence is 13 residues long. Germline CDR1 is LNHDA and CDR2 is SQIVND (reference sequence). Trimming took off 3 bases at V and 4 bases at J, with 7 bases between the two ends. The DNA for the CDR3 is TGTGCCAGTAGTATGTTTAGTAATCAGCCCCAGCATTTT. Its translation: CASSMFSNQPQHF.